The present entry profiles one T cell receptor beta chain with its context. No antigen is known for it. The record originates from a study of vaccination effects on CD4 cells after COVID-19. Measured with immunoSEQ multiplex PCR; TCRdb has only the in-frame clones, and not every one. This sample carries tens of thousands of clones, around 80% of them seen once, and the ten largest clones take approximately 35%. The ViraFEST assay expanded antigen-specific CD4+ T cells with viral peptide pools before sequencing. Scientists isolated CD4+ T cells after a roughly 10-day culture period ended. Infection dated between March and December 2020, before the Alpha, Beta and Delta variants reached the United States. Some 2.2 million PBMC per well received approximately 10 IU/ml IL-2 and approximately 9.2 ug/ml peptides in culture. Fresh IL-2-containing medium replaced half the medium on days 3 and 7. This CDR3 comprises 17 residues. Trimming cost V 0 bases and J 4 bases; bases outside gene matches: 11. Germline loops: CDR1 SGHRS, CDR2 YFSETQ.

The V gene is TRBV5-1, the J gene TRBJ1-2; 8 bases agree with TRBD1. The specimen was CD4+ T cells from PBMCs cultured with a peptide pool, collected before COVID-19 vaccination. This clonotype was obtained from a human donor who had a prior SARS-CoV-2 infection. As DNA, the CDR3 is TGCGCCAGCAGCTTGGTTCAGGGGGCGCGTCACGGCTATGGCTACACCTTC. Its protein is CASSLVQGARHGYGYTF.